Judged by abundance, the clone carrying this T cell receptor beta chain is medium-sized (0.01 to 0.1%). No antigen is known for it. This sample stems from a study of OX40 agonist ivuxolimab in advanced cancers. Overall study context: Hepatocellular carcinoma, melanoma, renal cell or head and neck cancer occurred in dose-escalation patients.

General study points: There was clonal expansion of CD4+ and CD8+ blood T cells by week 6 at 0.1 to 3.0 mg/kg.

V shed 5 bases and J shed 1 base, with 17 bases lying between them. CDR3 length: 16 amino acids. From germline, CDR1 is SGHVS and CDR2 FNYEAQ. Produced via immunoSEQ multiplex PCR; TCRdb's table is partial and in-frame only. The sample carries 15,000 to 20,000 clones, roughly 73% recorded once. This chain links TRBV7-6 with TRBJ2-5, with TRBD2 as a possible D gene (5 bases). This receptor was identified in an adult with an advanced solid tumor such as melanoma, head and neck, liver or kidney cancer. The source material was CD4+ or CD8+ T cells sorted from blood, sampled in a trial of the OX40 agonist ivuxolimab. CDR3 protein: CASSLRDRQLQETQYF. The CDR3 DNA reads as TGTGCCAGCAGCCTTCGGGATCGGCAGCTCCAAGAGACCCAGTACTTC.